This T cell receptor beta chain was profiled in a study of cytomegalovirus exposure and HLA in healthy donors. Primers included in the PCR were 60 Vbeta and 13 Jbeta primers. Generated by immunoSEQ multiplex PCR, the TCRdb table keeps only in-frame clones and is missing some. The sample shows 100,000 to 150,000 clones, 15% to 20% of them seen only once. Notes on the study in general: Analyzed later, most CMV-associated TCR beta chains appeared HLA-restricted. Prediction of most subjects' HLA-A and HLA-B alleles by TCR beta sequences was reportedly accurate. Confirmation in vitro established that a few CMV-associated chains were specific for CMV antigens.

J was trimmed by 5 bases and V by 2 bases; bases with no gene match: 17. CDR1 LGHNA and CDR2 YSLEER come from the germline V gene. The CDR3 covers 19 residues. As concerns this clone: Antigen specificity is unknown.

This receptor was identified in a female donor in good health and CMV-seropositive. The specimen sequenced was PBMCs. The chain employs TRBV4-3 and TRBJ2-1; the match to TRBD2 covers 8 bases. The DNA for the CDR3 is TGCGCCAGCAGCCAAAACCCATCATTCAAGCGGGAGCCCAACAATGAGCAGTTCTTC. This encodes CASSQNPSFKREPNNEQFF.